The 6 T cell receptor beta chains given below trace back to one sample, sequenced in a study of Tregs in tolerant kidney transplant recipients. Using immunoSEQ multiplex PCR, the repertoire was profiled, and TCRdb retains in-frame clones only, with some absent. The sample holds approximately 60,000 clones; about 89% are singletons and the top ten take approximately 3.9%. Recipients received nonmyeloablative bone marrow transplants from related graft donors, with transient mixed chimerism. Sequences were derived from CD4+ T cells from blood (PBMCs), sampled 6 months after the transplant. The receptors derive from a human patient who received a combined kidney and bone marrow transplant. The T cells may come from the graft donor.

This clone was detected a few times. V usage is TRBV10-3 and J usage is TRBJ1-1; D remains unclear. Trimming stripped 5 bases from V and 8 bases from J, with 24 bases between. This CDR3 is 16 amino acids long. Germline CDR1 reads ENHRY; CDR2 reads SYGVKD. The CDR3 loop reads CAISHTTTAGIGEAFF. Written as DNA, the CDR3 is TGTGCCATCAGTCACACCACTACCGCGGGGATCGGGGAAGCTTTCTTT.

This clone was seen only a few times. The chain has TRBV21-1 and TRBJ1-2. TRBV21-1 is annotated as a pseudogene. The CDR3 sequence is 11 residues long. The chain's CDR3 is CASSRGYGYTF. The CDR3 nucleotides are TGTGCCAGCAGCAGAGGGTATGGCTACACCTTC.

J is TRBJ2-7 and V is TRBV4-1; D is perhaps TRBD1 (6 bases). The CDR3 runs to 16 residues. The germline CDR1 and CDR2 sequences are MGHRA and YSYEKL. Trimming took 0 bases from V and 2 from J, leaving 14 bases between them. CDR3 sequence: CASSQDEQGSPYEQYF. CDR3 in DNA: TGCGCCAGCAGCCAAGATGAGCAGGGGTCCCCCTACGAGCAGTACTTC.

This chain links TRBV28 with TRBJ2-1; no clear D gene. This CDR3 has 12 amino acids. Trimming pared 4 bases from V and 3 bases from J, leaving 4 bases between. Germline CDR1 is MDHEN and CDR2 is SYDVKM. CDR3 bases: TGTGCCAGCAGTTCCCACTACAATGAGCAGTTCTTC. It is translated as CASSSHYNEQFF.

CDR3 region: CSAGGDTQYF. The CDR3 DNA reads as TGCAGTGCCGGAGGAGATACGCAGTATTTT. The chain uses TRBV20-1 and TRBJ2-3, with D maybe TRBD2 (5 bases). Trimming removed 6 bases from V and 5 bases from J, with 6 bases in between. This CDR3 spans 10 amino acids. Germline CDR1 DFQATT, CDR2 SNEGSKA (reference sequence).

The CDR3: CASSLWAGGESTDTQYF. CDR3 nucleotide sequence: TGTGCCAGCAGTTTATGGGCGGGAGGCGAAAGCACAGATACGCAGTATTTT. V usage is TRBV27 and J usage is TRBJ2-3, with 8 bases aligning to TRBD2. CDR3 size: 17 residues. Germline V CDR1 and CDR2: MNHEY, SMNVEV (reference sequence). V gave up 1 base and J gave up 0 bases; unmatched junction bases: 6.